The 18 T cell receptor beta chains presented below share a single source sample, sequenced in a study of blood T cell repertoires in COVID-19 (dated by TCRdb to the early 2020s). Libraries were built with the immunoSEQ multiplex PCR assay. Not all clones reach the TCRdb copy of this immuneACCESS table, which keeps in-frame sequences only. Checked studies attribute under half of the gap to unresolved V genes and leave the rest unexplained. The sample profile shows some 270,000 clones; roughly 85% of them were found once. 11% of the sample is in the top ten clones. Sequenced: peripheral blood. These receptors all stem from a woman in her sixties or seventies with acute or convalescent COVID-19.

This sequence joins TRBV3-1 (or the pseudogene TRBV3-2) and TRBJ2-7; TRBD1 agrees at 7 bases. This CDR3 spans 14 amino acids. Germline V gives CDR1 LGHDT, CDR2 YNNKEL (reference sequence). With V trimmed by 4 bases and J by 4 bases, 7 bases remained unmatched. CDR3: CASSLQGTRYEQYF. CDR3 DNA sequence: TGTGCCAGCAGCCTACAGGGGACGCGATACGAGCAGTACTTC.

CDR3 sequence reads: CASRQLAGEVETQYF. In DNA, the CDR3 is TGTGCCAGCAGACAGCTAGCGGGGGAGGTGGAGACCCAGTACTTC. This chain links TRBV3-1 (or the pseudogene TRBV3-2) with TRBJ2-5; TRBD2 matches at 10 bases. V lost 6 bases and J lost 5; bases outside the gene matches: 9. Looked up from germline, CDR1 is LGHDT and CDR2 is YNNKEL (reference sequence). The CDR3 is 15 residues long.

The CDR3 is CASRINYRNEQFF. DNA for the CDR3: TGTGCCAGCAGAATCAACTACCGAAATGAGCAGTTCTTC. The chain employs TRBV6-5 and TRBJ2-1; the D is unclear. This CDR3 is built from 13 residues. Germline CDR1 is MNHEY and CDR2 is SVGAGI. Trimming took off 6 bases at V and 7 bases at J, with 13 bases between the two ends.

The sample holds many counts of this clone. This chain joins TRBV6-5 and TRBJ1-3, with a weak D call TRBD1 (5 bases). The CDR3 totals 15 residues. Germline V lookup: CDR1 MNHEY, CDR2 SVGAGI. The V gene lost 6 bases and the J gene lost 5 bases, with 17 bases spanning the gap. CDR3 in amino acids: CASSPSVGERNTIYF. The CDR3 bases are TGTGCCAGCAGCCCGTCGGTAGGGGAAAGAAACACCATATATTTT.

The CDR3 here is CASSPLEGAVYGYTF. CDR3 DNA sequence: TGTGCCAGCAGCCCCCTCGAGGGGGCAGTCTATGGCTACACCTTC. V gene TRBV7-9 combines with J gene TRBJ1-2; 7 bases match TRBD1. This CDR3 comprises 15 residues. Losses at the gene ends were 5 bases for V and 4 bases for J; bases not matched to a gene: 10. Germline loops: CDR1 SEHNR, CDR2 FQNEAQ (reference sequence).

The chain joins TRBV30 to TRBJ1-2; D remains unclear. The CDR3 has 13 residues. From germline, CDR1 is GTSNPN and CDR2 SVGIG (reference sequence). V was pared by 4 bases and J by 3 bases, with 12 bases between. Written as DNA, the CDR3 is TGTGCCTGGAAGCAGGATTCCGACTATGGCTACACCTTC. Translating it yields CAWKQDSDYGYTF.

The V and J genes are TRBV9 and TRBJ1-2; 7 bases are a match to TRBD1. Trimming at V came to 2 bases and at J to 0 bases, leaving 4 bases not matched to a gene. Per the germline V gene, CDR1 is SGDLS and CDR2 is YYNGEE. The CDR3 runs to 15 residues. The CDR3 DNA follows: TGTGCCAGCAGCGTCCGGGACAGCGCTAACTATGGCTACACCTTC. It is translated as CASSVRDSANYGYTF. Filled out from reference TRBV9 and TRBJ1-2, the complete variable domain reads DSGVTQTPKHLITATGQRVTLRCSPRSGDLSVYWYQQSLDQGLQFLIQYYNGEERAKGNILERFSAQQFPDLHSELNLSSLELGDSALYFCASSVRDSANYGYTFGSGTRLTVV.

The CDR3 reads CASSTTGIGTEAFF. CDR3 nucleotides: TGTGCCAGCTCAACGACAGGGATAGGTACTGAAGCTTTCTTT. This chain connects TRBV18 to TRBJ1-1; 7 nucleotides agree with TRBD1. Trimming took 5 bases from V and 5 from J; bases not matched to a gene: 8. The germline V gene has CDR1 KGHSH and CDR2 LQKENI. This CDR3 region has 14 residues.

As regards this clone: One base away lies a much larger clone, so this may be a sequencing read error. The gene calls are TRBV6-5 and TRBJ2-7; D is ambiguous. V was cut by 4 bases and J by 2 bases, with 9 bases left in between. Germline V gene data show CDR1 as MNHEY and CDR2 as SVGAGI. This CDR3 comprises 13 residues. Written as DNA, the CDR3 is TGTGCCAGCAGTTCGACACCGACCTACGAGCAGTACTTC. Protein: CASSSTPTYEQYF.

This chain uses TRBV5-1 with TRBJ2-1; D is perhaps TRBD2 (6 bases). The CDR3 extends over 17 amino acids. V gave up 0 bases and J gave up 7 bases, with 20 bases separating them. Germline V gene data show CDR1 as SGHRS and CDR2 as YFSETQ. The CDR3 sequence: CASSLDTSRVRGNEQFF. DNA for the CDR3: TGCGCCAGCAGCTTGGATACTAGCCGGGTTAGAGGGAATGAGCAGTTCTTC.

This clone was observed a handful of times. V usage is TRBV6-2 or TRBV6-3 and J usage is TRBJ2-7; 7 bases line up with TRBD2. The CDR3 has 14 residues. CDR1 is MNHEY and CDR2 is SVGEGT in the germline V gene. V trimming: 2 bases; J trimming: 3 bases; junction bases outside the gene matches: 4. This chain's CDR3 is CASSYEGLVYEQYF. CDR3 in DNA: TGTGCCAGCAGTTACGAAGGACTAGTCTACGAGCAGTACTTC.

The V and J genes are TRBV5-6 and TRBJ2-7, with D unclear. Germline V gene lookup returns CDR1 SGHDT and CDR2 YYEEEE. V lost 0 bases and J 3 bases, leaving 7 bases between the germline ends. The CDR3 loop spans 13 amino acids. CDR3 sequence (DNA): TGTGCCAGCAGCTTGGGCAGTTACTACGAGCAGTACTTC. Translating gives CASSLGSYYEQYF.

This clone has just one count. The chain combines TRBV7-9 with TRBJ1-2, with D perhaps matching TRBD1 (6 bases). The CDR3 is made up of 15 amino acids. V was pared by 2 bases and J by 1 base, with 11 bases between. Germline V gene data show CDR1 as SEHNR and CDR2 as FQNEAQ (reference sequence). DNA of the CDR3: TGTGCCAGCAGCTTATCTGGACAGATTAACTATGGCTACACCTTC. Its translation: CASSLSGQINYGYTF.

The chain recombines TRBV4-1 with TRBJ1-1; D is perhaps TRBD1 (6 bases). Trimming left V 1 base short and J 1 base short, with 7 bases between. CDR1 is MGHRA and CDR2 is YSYEKL in the germline V gene. The CDR3 loop spans 14 amino acids. Written as DNA, the CDR3 is TGCGCCAGCAGCCAAGCACAGGGGAACACTGAAGCTTTCTTT. Translated, it gives CASSQAQGNTEAFF.

V is TRBV18 and J is TRBJ1-1; TRBD1 aligns across 7 bases. This CDR3 comprises 14 residues. V was clipped by 5 bases and J by 1 base; unmatched bases: 4. Germline V gene sequence: CDR1 KGHSH, CDR2 LQKENI. CDR3 sequence reads: CASSSGTANTEAFF. The DNA for the CDR3 is TGTGCCAGCTCATCAGGGACAGCGAACACTGAAGCTTTCTTT. Complete variable domain (other parts from reference TRBV18 and TRBJ1-1): NAGVMQNPRHLVRRRGQEARLRCSPMKGHSHVYWYRQLPEEGLKFMVYLQKENIIDESGMPKERFSAEFPKEGPSILRIQQVVRGDSAAYFCASSSGTANTEAFFGQGTRLTVV.

This clone was seen only once. The CDR3 spells CAISPFGLTSTDTQYF. The CDR3 bases are TGTGCCATCAGCCCGTTTGGCTTGACTAGCACAGATACGCAGTATTTT. The chain employs TRBV10-3 and TRBJ2-3; D remains unclear. The CDR3 length is 16 residues. Trimming shortened V by 6 bases and J by 0 bases, and 16 bases separated the two germline ends. CDR1 is ENHRY, CDR2 SYGVKD, per germline.

The chain has TRBV2 and TRBJ2-3, with 7 bases lining up with TRBD2. CDR3 length equals 18 residues. Germline assignment: CDR1 SNHLY and CDR2 FYNNEI. With 8 bases clipped from V and 0 bases from J, the junction kept 17 bases outside the gene matches. The CDR3 protein is CASPAAQGGAGSTDTQYF. CDR3 DNA sequence: TGTGCCAGCCCGGCAGCACAAGGAGGAGCGGGGAGCACAGATACGCAGTATTTT.

This clone has a single count. The chain joins TRBV4-1 to TRBJ2-2; the match to TRBD1 covers 8 bases. V dropped 0 bases and J dropped 5; count of bases not matched to a gene: 5. Germline V gives CDR1 MGHRA, CDR2 YSYEKL. The CDR3 has 16 amino acids. The CDR3 DNA follows: TGCGCCAGCAGCCAAGATTCCAGGGGGCGGACCGGGGAGCTGTTTTTT. Translating it yields CASSQDSRGRTGELFF.